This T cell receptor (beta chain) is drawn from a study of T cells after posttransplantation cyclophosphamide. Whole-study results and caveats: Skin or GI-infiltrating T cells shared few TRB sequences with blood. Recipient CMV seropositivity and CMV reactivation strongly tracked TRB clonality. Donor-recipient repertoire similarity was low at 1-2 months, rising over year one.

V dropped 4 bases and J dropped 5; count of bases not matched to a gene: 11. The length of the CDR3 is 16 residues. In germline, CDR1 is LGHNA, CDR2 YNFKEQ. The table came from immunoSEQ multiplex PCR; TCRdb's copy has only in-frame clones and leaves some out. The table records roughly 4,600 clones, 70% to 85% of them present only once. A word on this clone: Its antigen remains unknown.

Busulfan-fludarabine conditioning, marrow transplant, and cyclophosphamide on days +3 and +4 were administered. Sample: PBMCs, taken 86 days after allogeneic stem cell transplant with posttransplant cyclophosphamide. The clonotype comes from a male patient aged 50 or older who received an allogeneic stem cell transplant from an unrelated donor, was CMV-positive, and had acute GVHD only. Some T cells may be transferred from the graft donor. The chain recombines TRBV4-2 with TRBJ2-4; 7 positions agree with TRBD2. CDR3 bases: TGTGCCAGCAGCCCACTAGCGTCGGCCTTAGAAAACATTCAGTACTTC. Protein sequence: CASSPLASALENIQYF.